The 29 T cell receptor beta chains given below trace back to one sample, sequenced in a study of blood T cell repertoires in COVID-19. This table comes from immunoSEQ multiplex PCR, and its TCRdb copy is limited to in-frame clones, with some not included. The repertoire holds about 200,000 clones, with over 80% as singletons. Material for sequencing was peripheral blood. These receptors were taken from a man in his 60s with COVID-19, enrolled during active disease.

In this sample, this clone turned up once. The V and J genes are TRBV5-6 and TRBJ1-1; D is perhaps TRBD1 (6 bases). The V gene's germline CDR1 is SGHDT and CDR2 YYEEEE. Trimming left V 3 bases short and J 5 bases short, with 8 bases between. The CDR3 covers 12 residues. The CDR3 region is CASSYDRTEAFF. The CDR3 nucleotides are TGTGCCAGCAGCTATGACAGGACTGAAGCTTTCTTT.

As for this clone: Germline is not matched at one junction end, which may reflect a read error. The CDR3 nucleotides are TGCAGCGCTGGAGGGGACAGCTACAATGTGCAGTTCTTC. This translates into CSAGGDSYNVQFF. The V call is TRBV29-1, the J call TRBJ2-1; tentative D call: TRBD1 (7 bases). This CDR3 has 13 amino acids. CDR1 and CDR2 (germline): SQVTM, ANQGSEA.

This sequence joins TRBV29-1 and TRBJ1-1, with D unclear. The V and J ends lost 7 bases and 6 bases respectively, with 12 bases between them. Germline CDR1 and CDR2: SQVTM and ANQGSEA. The CDR3 contains 11 residues. CDR3 sequence reads: CSAASAAEAFF. In DNA form, the CDR3 reads TGCAGCGCCGCAAGCGCGGCTGAAGCTTTCTTT.

The genes are TRBV3-1 (or the pseudogene TRBV3-2) and TRBJ2-1, with a possible D match to TRBD2 (6 bases). CDR1 is LGHDT and CDR2 is YNNKEL in the germline V gene (reference sequence). V was trimmed by 1 base and J by 7 bases, leaving 14 bases between them. The CDR3 totals 15 residues. CDR3 nucleotides: TGTGCCAGCAGCCAAGGAGCGGGCAGCGGAAATGAGCAGTTCTTC. Its translation: CASSQGAGSGNEQFF.

The chain links TRBV18 to TRBJ2-6, with a tentative D call TRBD2 (5 bases). Trimming removed 6 bases at V and 0 bases at J, with 9 bases between. The CDR3 loop spans 15 amino acids. CDR1 KGHSH and CDR2 LQKENI come from the germline V gene. This chain's CDR3 is CASSPSNSGANVLTF. For the CDR3, the DNA is TGTGCCAGCTCCCCTAGCAACTCTGGGGCCAACGTCCTGACTTTC.

The chain is built from TRBV7-2 and TRBJ1-1, with D possibly TRBD1 on 5 matching bases. The CDR3 consists of 15 residues. CDR1 is SGHTA and CDR2 is FQGNSA in the germline V gene. Trimming shortened V by 1 base and J by 4 bases, and 13 bases separated the two germline ends. The chain's CDR3 is CASSLDRAGATEAFF. Here the CDR3 DNA reads TGTGCCAGCAGCTTAGATCGGGCTGGGGCCACTGAAGCTTTCTTT.

The chain has TRBV5-6 and TRBJ2-2; the D is unclear. Per the germline V gene, CDR1 is SGHDT and CDR2 is YYEEEE. This CDR3 has 13 amino acids. V was trimmed by 4 bases and J by 1 base, leaving 5 bases between them. CDR3 in amino acids: CASSRQNTGELFF. CDR3 coding DNA: TGTGCCAGCAGCCGACAGAACACCGGGGAGCTGTTTTTT.

This clone was seen ten or more times. The chain joins TRBV28 to TRBJ2-1, with 9 bases lining up with TRBD2. The V gene's germline CDR1 is MDHEN and CDR2 SYDVKM. V lost 7 bases to trimming and J lost 7 bases; unmatched junction nucleotides: 5. This CDR3 has 13 amino acids. The CDR3 DNA follows: TGTGCCAGCAAAGGGACTAGCATAAATGAGCAGTTCTTC. It is translated as CASKGTSINEQFF.

The V call is TRBV7-2, the J call TRBJ1-5; a weak D match, TRBD1 (5 bases). The CDR3 consists of 15 residues. Trimming removed 2 bases from V and 0 bases from J, with 8 bases in between. Germline CDR1 is SGHTA and CDR2 is FQGNSA. CDR3 residues: CASSLQQDSNQPQHF. The CDR3 DNA follows: TGTGCCAGCAGCTTACAACAGGATAGCAATCAGCCCCAGCATTTT.

The chain uses TRBV5-4 and TRBJ2-3; 16 nucleotides line up with TRBD2. CDR1 and CDR2 (germline): SGHNT, YYREEE (reference sequence). Germline trimming cut 7 bases from V and 4 bases from J; bases unmatched to any gene: 6. The CDR3 is made up of 16 amino acids. This CDR3 is CASHSGTSGRADTQYF. The CDR3 nucleotides read TGTGCCAGCCACAGTGGGACTAGCGGGAGGGCAGATACGCAGTATTTT. Combining the CDR3 with reference TRBV5-4 and TRBJ2-3 gives the whole variable domain ETGVTQSPTHLIKTRGQQVTLRCSSQSGHNTVSWYQQALGQGPQFIFQYYREEENGRGNFPPRFSGLQFPNYSSELNVNALELDDSALYLCASHSGTSGRADTQYFGPGTRLTVL.

This clone was detected a few times. CDR3 protein: CASSIPTGTGVYNSPLHF. CDR3 DNA: TGTGCCAGCAGCATTCCTACCGGGACAGGGGTCTATAATTCACCCCTCCACTTT. The chain joins TRBV21-1 to TRBJ1-6; TRBD1 is the table's D call, not checked against the DNA. TRBV21-1 is marked as a pseudogene. The CDR3 extends over 18 amino acids.

The rearrangement links TRBV7-3 to TRBJ2-1; TRBD1 might be the D (6 bases). CDR3 length: 13 amino acids. Trimming shortened V by 1 base and J by 7 bases, and 8 bases separated the two germline ends. In germline, CDR1 is SGHTA, CDR2 FQGTGA. The CDR3 sequence: CASSLKGTNEQFF. The CDR3 nucleotides read TGTGCCAGCAGCTTAAAAGGGACAAATGAGCAGTTCTTC.

J is TRBJ1-2 and V is TRBV4-3, with D perhaps TRBD1 (6 bases). The CDR3 has 15 residues. Trimming pared 0 bases from V and 3 bases from J, leaving 11 bases between. CDR1 LGHNA and CDR2 YSLEER come from the germline V gene. Written as DNA, the CDR3 is TGCGCCAGCAGCCAAGATCTGGACAGCTACTATGGCTACACCTTC. Residues: CASSQDLDSYYGYTF.

V gene TRBV10-3 combines with J gene TRBJ1-6; D call uncertain. Germline CDR1 is ENHRY and CDR2 is SYGVKD. Trimming removed 0 bases from V and 9 bases from J, with 6 bases in between. The CDR3 spans 13 residues. Written as DNA, the CDR3 is TGTGCCATCAGTGAGTCCCCCAGTTCACCCCTCCACTTT. Its protein product is CAISESPSSPLHF.

Only a few counts were recorded for this clone. The chain couples TRBV5-1 to TRBJ2-5, with 8 positions matching TRBD1. Germline values: CDR1 SGHRS, CDR2 YFSETQ. The V gene end was trimmed by 1 base and the J gene end by 5 bases; junction bases not matched to a gene: 7. The CDR3 sequence is 15 residues long. The CDR3 loop is CASSLTPGGAETQYF. DNA of the CDR3: TGCGCCAGCAGCTTGACACCAGGGGGCGCGGAGACCCAGTACTTC.

The chain joins TRBV10-2 to TRBJ2-5; TRBD2 matches 10 bases. With V trimmed by 8 bases and J by 2 bases, 8 bases remained unmatched. Germline values: CDR1 WSHSY, CDR2 SAAADI. CDR3 size: 15 residues. In DNA, the CDR3 is TGCGCCAGCGGATTGTGGACTAGCGGTCAAGAGACCCAGTACTTC. It is translated as CASGLWTSGQETQYF.

The chain is built from TRBV7-9 and TRBJ1-2; D is perhaps TRBD1 (6 bases). CDR3 length: 15 residues. Germline CDR1 is SEHNR and CDR2 is FQNEAQ (reference sequence). Trimming removed 7 bases from V and 3 bases from J, with 18 bases in between. The CDR3 here is CASKTAGGADYGYTF. Here the CDR3 DNA reads TGTGCCAGCAAGACCGCCGGGGGGGCGGACTATGGCTACACCTTC.

The rearrangement links TRBV9 to TRBJ1-2; D is possibly TRBD1 (5 bases). The CDR3 has 15 residues. Deletions cut 4 bases from V and 4 bases from J, with 17 bases between. CDR1 and CDR2 from the germline V gene are SGDLS and YYNGEE. The chain's CDR3 is CASSPQTEVTYGYTF. In DNA form, the CDR3 reads TGTGCCAGCAGCCCCCAGACAGAGGTTACCTATGGCTACACCTTC.

The chain carries TRBV6-7 and TRBJ2-7; TRBD2 might be the D (7 bases). TRBV6-7 carries the ORF label, with uncertain function. The CDR3 sequence is 13 residues long. Trimming left V 8 bases short and J 6 bases short, with 17 bases between. In DNA form, the CDR3 reads TGTGCCAGCGGGGGGGGACATTGGGGCGAGCAGTACTTC. It encodes CASGGGHWGEQYF.

This chain joins TRBV5-1 and TRBJ1-1; D gene ambiguous. The CDR3 has 13 amino acids. Trimming shortened V by 0 bases and J by 7 bases, and 10 bases separated the two germline ends. Germline CDR1 and CDR2: SGHRS and YFSETQ. CDR3 in amino acids: CASSLGTDYEAFF. CDR3 DNA sequence: TGCGCCAGCAGCTTGGGGACGGACTATGAAGCTTTCTTT.

This chain uses TRBV6-5 with TRBJ2-7; TRBD1 matches 7 bases. The CDR3 runs 13 residues. Germline V CDR1 and CDR2: MNHEY, SVGAGI. V lost 7 bases to trimming and J lost 2 bases; unmatched junction nucleotides: 5. The CDR3 coding sequence is TGTGCCAGCACCAAGGGGGCGACCTACGAGCAGTACTTC. It encodes CASTKGATYEQYF.

This sequence joins TRBV25-1 and TRBJ2-2; D might be TRBD2 (5 bases). The ends were cut back, 8 bases at V and 7 bases at J, with 11 bases in the middle. CDR1 and CDR2 (germline): MGHDK, SYGVNS. This CDR3 has 12 residues. The DNA for the CDR3 is TGTGCCAGCCGTGGACTCCGCGGGGAGCTGTTTTTT. Amino acids: CASRGLRGELFF.

In its sample, this clone was seen a few times. The chain couples TRBV13 to TRBJ1-2, with 7 nucleotides matching TRBD1. The CDR3 is 14 residues long. Trimming took 3 bases from V and 6 from J; bases not matched to a gene: 7. Germline-derived CDR1 and CDR2 are PRHDT and FYEKMQ (reference sequence). The CDR3 nucleotides are TGTGCCAGCAGCTTGAGGGACAGCCACAATGGCTACACCTTC. This codes for CASSLRDSHNGYTF.

The gene calls are TRBV3-1 (or the pseudogene TRBV3-2) and TRBJ2-5, with a possible D match to TRBD2 (6 bases). The CDR3 loop spans 15 amino acids. Trimming shortened V by 0 bases and J by 0 bases, and 8 bases separated the two germline ends. Germline CDR1 and CDR2: LGHDT and YNNKEL (reference sequence). The CDR3 bases are TGTGCCAGCAGCCAAGAGGCGGGGTACCAAGAGACCCAGTACTTC. Translation gives CASSQEAGYQETQYF.

Here the CDR3 reads CASSPRIYGYTF. The CDR3 DNA reads TGTGCCAGCAGCCCCAGGATTTATGGCTACACCTTC. The V gene is TRBV28, the J gene TRBJ1-2; D gene unclear. Germline CDR1 and CDR2: MDHEN and SYDVKM. The CDR3 consists of 12 residues. V lost 6 bases, J lost 5 bases, and 10 bases lay in between.

The chain carries TRBV2 and TRBJ1-1; maybe TRBD1 (5 bases). The CDR3 has 13 residues. Germline CDR1 and CDR2: SNHLY and FYNNEI. V dropped 6 bases and J dropped 6 bases, with 14 bases sitting between them. The chain's CDR3 is CASRGARPAEAFF. CDR3 DNA sequence: TGTGCCAGCAGAGGGGCCAGACCCGCTGAAGCTTTCTTT.

This chain uses TRBV20-1 with TRBJ1-5; the D gene is possibly TRBD1 (5 bases). CDR3 size: 11 residues. CDR1 and CDR2 from the germline V gene are DFQATT and SNEGSKA (reference sequence). Trimming removed 6 bases from V and 13 bases from J, with 16 bases in between. The CDR3 loop is CSAPGLKEQHF. CDR3 DNA sequence: TGCAGTGCGCCGGGACTAAAGGAACAGCATTTT.

The chain recombines TRBV4-1 with TRBJ1-2; 11 nucleotides line up with TRBD1. The CDR3 loop spans 15 amino acids. V dropped 3 bases and J dropped 4; count of bases not matched to a gene: 4. Germline V lookup: CDR1 MGHRA, CDR2 YSYEKL. The CDR3 nucleotides are TGCGCCAGCAGCCAGGGACAGGGGGAATTCTATGGCTACACCTTC. It specifies CASSQGQGEFYGYTF.

This chain uses TRBV30 with TRBJ2-6; unclear D gene. Germline-derived CDR1 and CDR2 are GTSNPN and SVGIG (reference sequence). The CDR3 spans 15 residues. The ends were cut back, 2 bases at V and 0 bases at J, with 8 bases in the middle. For the CDR3, the DNA is TGTGCCTGGAGTAAAGGAGACTCTGGGGCCAACGTCCTGACTTTC. It translates to CAWSKGDSGANVLTF.